A single sample is the source of the 29 T cell receptor beta chains below, sequenced in a study of T cells in Graves' hyperthyroidism and ophthalmopathy (dated by TCRdb to between 2019 and 2020). The library was produced with multiplex PCR. Instrument used: Illumina HiSeq 2000. Amplification of TCR beta CDR3 regions was carried out from RNA transcripts. For the first round of RT-PCR on the TCR CDR3, the HTBI primer set was used together with the Qiagen OneStep RT-PCR kit. TCRdb handled the public reads itself, with Q25 trimming in fastp and clone calling in MiXCR, and kept productive beta chains. Rows merge per CDR3 protein into single entries with the most common DNA and genes. This sample holds some 700,000 distinct CDR3 sequences; roughly 17% were observed only once. The ten largest clones capture less than 20% of the sample. The sequencing input was blood. Receptor source: a man aged 50 or older with Graves' hyperthyroidism.

This clonotype was seen ten or more times. The rearrangement links TRBV11-2 to TRBJ2-7, with D unclear. There are 15 residues in the CDR3. CDR1 and CDR2 (germline): SGHAT, FQNNGV. The V gene lost 6 bases and the J gene lost 1 base, with 16 bases spanning the gap. In DNA, the CDR3 is TGTGCCAGCAGTGCCGGGCTACCGATATCCTACGAGCAGTACTTC. This translates into CASSAGLPISYEQYF.

The chain uses TRBV7-2 and TRBJ2-1, with 9 bases lining up with TRBD1. With V trimmed by 7 bases and J by 4 bases, 8 bases remained unmatched. CDR1 and CDR2 from the germline V gene are SGHTA and FQGNSA. The CDR3 runs 15 residues. The CDR3 bases are TGTGCCAGCACCATACAGGGGGCGGGTTACAATGAGCAGTTCTTC. Residues: CASTIQGAGYNEQFF.

J is TRBJ2-1 and V is TRBV28, with 9 bases fitting TRBD2. The CDR3 is 17 residues long. Germline CDR1 MDHEN, CDR2 SYDVKM. The junction had 14 bases not matched to a gene; V was cut back by 10 bases and J by 1 base. The CDR3 loop is CATNPRSGRPSYNEQFF. Written as DNA, the CDR3 is TGTGCCACAAACCCCAGGAGCGGGAGGCCGTCCTACAATGAGCAGTTCTTC.

This sequence joins TRBV6-2 or TRBV6-3 and TRBJ2-5; 7 bases are shared with TRBD1. This CDR3 contains 13 residues. Trimming at V came to 6 bases and at J to 5 bases, leaving 6 bases not matched to a gene. The germline V gene has CDR1 MNHEY and CDR2 SVGEGT. The CDR3 region has the DNA TGTGCCAGCAGAAAGGGACAGTCGGAGACCCAGTACTTC. Translation: CASRKGQSETQYF.

The chain carries TRBV11-2 and TRBJ2-1; no clear D. The length of the CDR3 is 18 residues. CDR1 and CDR2 (germline): SGHAT, FQNNGV. The V and J ends lost 9 bases and 5 bases respectively, with 29 bases between them. The CDR3 reads CASSLFYGLLNTNNEQFF. The CDR3 DNA reads TGTGCCAGTAGCCTGTTTTACGGCCTCCTAAACACCAACAATGAGCAGTTCTTC. Filled out from reference TRBV11-2 and TRBJ2-1, the complete variable domain reads EAGVAQSPRYKIIEKRQSVAFWCNPISGHATLYWYQQILGQGPKLLIQFQNNGVVDDSQLPKDRFSAERLKGVDSTLKIQPAKLEDSAVYLCASSLFYGLLNTNNEQFFGPGTRLTVL.

The V call is TRBV5-1, the J call TRBJ2-7; 7 positions agree with TRBD1. The length of the CDR3 is 14 residues. Germline V gene sequence: CDR1 SGHRS, CDR2 YFSETQ. Trimming at V came to 4 bases and at J to 5 bases, leaving 9 bases not matched to a gene. CDR3 bases: TGCGCCAGCAGCGAAACAGGGGCAGCCCACGAGCAGTACTTC. Translated: CASSETGAAHEQYF.

Regarding this clonotype: Germline is not matched at one junction end, which may reflect a read error. The V gene is TRBV30, the J gene TRBJ2-3; D may be TRBD2 (6 bases). This CDR3 contains 14 residues. Germline V gives CDR1 GTSNPN, CDR2 SVGIG (reference sequence). CDR3 in DNA: TGCAGTGCCACGACTGGCGGGATCACAGATACGCAGTATTTT. Residues: CSATTGGITDTQYF.

This clonotype was counted at least ten times. V and J are TRBV28 and TRBJ2-7; either TRBD1 or TRBD2 may supply D (5 bases each). CDR1 is MDHEN, CDR2 SYDVKM, per germline. V lost 7 bases and J 1 base, leaving 11 bases between the germline ends. The CDR3 has 13 amino acids. The CDR3: CASTWDGSYEQYF. The CDR3 region has the DNA TGTGCCAGCACCTGGGACGGTTCCTACGAGCAGTACTTC.

This clonotype showed up many times. V usage is TRBV7-8 and J usage is TRBJ1-1; D possibly corresponds to TRBD1 (6 bases). There are 14 residues in the CDR3. V lost 5 bases and J lost 2, with 12 bases in between. Germline assignment: CDR1 SGHVS and CDR2 FQNEAQ. The chain's CDR3 is CASSPQGPNTEAFF. CDR3 sequence (DNA): TGTGCCAGCAGCCCGCAGGGGCCCAACACTGAAGCTTTCTTT.

Of note for this clonotype: Germline and junction disagree at one end, which may indicate a read error. The chain carries TRBV20-1 and TRBJ2-3; D uncertain. The CDR3 totals 13 residues. Per the germline V gene, CDR1 is DFQATT and CDR2 is SNEGSKA (reference sequence). CDR3 amino acids: CSVRGPRTDTQYF. Written as DNA, the CDR3 is TGCAGTGTTAGAGGTCCTCGAACAGATACGCAGTATTTT.

In its sample, this clonotype was seen many times. This chain links TRBV27 with TRBJ1-1; TRBD1 might be the D (6 bases). Deletions cut 5 bases from V and 4 bases from J, with 20 bases between. Per the germline V gene, CDR1 is MNHEY and CDR2 is SMNVEV (reference sequence). This CDR3 has 16 residues. The CDR3 here is CASSDRGGAGLTEAFF. The CDR3, as DNA: TGTGCCAGCAGTGACCGCGGGGGGGCAGGGCTCACTGAAGCTTTCTTT.

Only a few counts were recorded for this clonotype. The chain links TRBV4-1 to TRBJ2-5; TRBD1 might be the D (7 bases). The germline V gene encodes CDR1 MGHRA and CDR2 YSYEKL. Trimming pared 3 bases from V and 5 bases from J, leaving 16 bases between. The CDR3 sequence is 15 residues long. Written as DNA, the CDR3 is TGCGCCAGCAGCCAGGAGACAGGGAGGATGGAGACCCAGTACTTC. Its protein product is CASSQETGRMETQYF.

This clonotype has just a few counts. V is TRBV24-1 and J is TRBJ2-5, with D possibly being TRBD1 (6 bases). Germline assignment: CDR1 KGHDR and CDR2 SFDVKD. V was shortened by 1 base and J by 4 bases, with 9 bases between the two germline ends. The CDR3 is 14 amino acids. In DNA form, the CDR3 reads TGTGCCACCAGTGATTTCACAGGGAGAGAGACCCAGTACTTC. Amino acid sequence: CATSDFTGRETQYF.

V is TRBV13 and J is TRBJ1-1; D not resolved. The CDR3 has 14 amino acids. The germline V and J ends were trimmed by 6 bases and 4 bases, with 15 bases remaining between them. Germline V gene sequence: CDR1 PRHDT, CDR2 FYEKMQ (reference sequence). CDR3 sequence (DNA): TGTGCCAGCAGTTGGAGGGAAGTAAGCACTGAAGCTTTCTTT. It encodes CASSWREVSTEAFF.

This clonotype has ten or more counts. V is TRBV6-1 and J is TRBJ2-1; D is undetermined. V lost 5 bases, J lost 4 bases, and 9 bases lay in between. CDR3 length: 13 amino acids. Looked up from germline, CDR1 is MNHNS and CDR2 is SASEGT. In DNA form, the CDR3 reads TGTGCCAGCAGTCAAAACTGGTACAATGAGCAGTTCTTC. Translated, it gives CASSQNWYNEQFF.

This clonotype was counted at least ten times. The chain carries TRBV20-1 and TRBJ1-5; no definite D call. In germline, CDR1 is DFQATT, CDR2 SNEGSKA (reference sequence). V was cut by 1 base and J by 6 bases, with 13 bases left in between. The CDR3 runs 14 residues. CDR3 bases: TGCAGTGCTAGAGTCACGGTTGAGGGTCAGCCCCAGCATTTT. The encoded protein is CSARVTVEGQPQHF.

CDR3 in amino acids: CASSQDWTTSPSGELFF. Written as DNA, the CDR3 is TGCGCCAGCAGCCAAGATTGGACTACTTCGCCTAGCGGGGAGCTGTTTTTT. J is TRBJ2-2 and V is TRBV4-3, with D maybe TRBD2 (6 bases). V was clipped by 0 bases and J by 7 bases, with 18 bases between them. CDR1 LGHNA and CDR2 YSLEER come from the germline V gene. The CDR3 sequence is 17 residues long.

This clonotype came up many times. V usage is TRBV29-1 and J usage is TRBJ2-7; 7 nucleotides align to TRBD1. V was clipped by 8 bases and J by 4 bases; unmatched bases: 8. This CDR3 has 12 amino acids. Per germline, CDR1 SQVTM and CDR2 ANQGSEA. The CDR3 DNA reads TGCAGCTACGGGACAGACTTTTACGAGCAGTACTTC. Its translation is CSYGTDFYEQYF.

The sample holds many counts of this clonotype. The chain links TRBV28 to TRBJ2-7; D possibly corresponds to TRBD1 (5 bases). Germline CDR1 reads MDHEN; CDR2 reads SYDVKM. The CDR3 loop spans 13 amino acids. Trimming took 7 bases from V and 5 from J, leaving 15 bases between them. CDR3 loop: CASTSGQLHEQYF. DNA for the CDR3: TGTGCCAGCACCTCCGGACAACTCCACGAGCAGTACTTC.

In this sample, this clonotype turned up many times. This chain links TRBV14 with TRBJ2-3, with D uncertain. This CDR3 has 15 residues. With 2 bases removed from V and 1 base from J, the gap between germline ends came to 10 bases. Per the germline V gene, CDR1 is SGHDN and CDR2 is FVKESK. This chain's CDR3 is CASSQITSGTDTQYF. DNA of the CDR3: TGTGCCAGCAGCCAAATCACTTCTGGCACAGATACGCAGTATTTT. Using reference TRBV14 and TRBJ2-3 for the parts outside the CDR3, the full variable domain is EAGVTQFPSHSVIEKGQTVTLRCDPISGHDNLYWYRRVMGKEIKFLLHFVKESKQDESGMPNNRFLAERTGGTYSTLKVQPAELEDSGVYFCASSQITSGTDTQYFGPGTRLTVL.

This clonotype appeared many times. The chain recombines TRBV5-8 with TRBJ1-4, with D hard to call. In germline, CDR1 is SGHTS, CDR2 YDEGEE. The ends were cut back, 0 bases at V and 0 bases at J, with 9 bases in the middle. This CDR3 is 16 amino acids long. As DNA, the CDR3 is TGTGCCAGCAGCTTGGACCTTCGAGCAACTAATGAAAAACTGTTTTTT. As protein: CASSLDLRATNEKLFF.

This clonotype was observed a few times. An end of the junction does not agree with germline; a read error may underlie this. The chain has TRBV6-9 and TRBJ2-7, with TRBD2 as a possible D gene (5 bases). Germline V gene lookup returns CDR1 MNHGY and CDR2 SVAAGI. The CDR3 is 16 residues long. The CDR3 DNA sequence: TGTGCCGGCAGTTACGTCGGCCCGGCGGGCGGCTACGAGCAGTACTTC. This codes for CAGSYVGPAGGYEQYF.

At least ten counts were recorded for this clonotype. The rearrangement joins TRBV6-2 or TRBV6-3 to TRBJ2-6, with 8 bases fitting TRBD1. Germline V gene sequence: CDR1 MNHEY, CDR2 SVGEGT. The CDR3 extends over 18 amino acids. The junction had 8 bases not matched to a gene; V was cut back by 0 bases and J by 4 bases. CDR3 sequence reads: CASSYSGTGTWGANVLTF. CDR3 in DNA: TGTGCCAGCAGTTACTCCGGGACAGGTACCTGGGGGGCCAACGTCCTGACTTTC.

For this clonotype: Given a much more abundant clone one base away, this may be a read error. V is TRBV18 and J is TRBJ2-1, with D possibly matching TRBD2 (5 bases). The CDR3 length is 14 residues. Looked up from germline, CDR1 is KGHSH and CDR2 is LQKENI. In DNA, the CDR3 is TGTGCCACCTCACCGGGTTCAGCGGAAAATGAGCAGTTCTTC. This gives the protein CATSPGSAENEQFF. Variable domain in full (rest from reference TRBV18 and TRBJ2-1): NAGVMQNPRHLVRRRGQEARLRCSPMKGHSHVYWYRQLPEEGLKFMVYLQKENIIDESGMPKERFSAEFPKEGPSILRIQQVVRGDSAAYFCATSPGSAENEQFFGPGTRLTVL.

This chain links TRBV10-3 with TRBJ2-1; D not certain. Germline V CDR1 and CDR2: ENHRY, SYGVKD. CDR3 size: 12 residues. Trimming stripped 3 bases from V and 8 bases from J, with 8 bases between. DNA for the CDR3: TGTGCCATCAGTGAATTCGTCCATGAGCAGTTCTTC. This encodes CAISEFVHEQFF.

The chain employs TRBV12-3 or TRBV12-4 and TRBJ1-6, with D perhaps matching TRBD1 (5 bases). The CDR3 contains 15 residues. V gave up 2 bases and J gave up 9 bases, with 14 bases separating them. In DNA form, the CDR3 reads TGTGCCAGCAGTTTATCGTGGGACGGGCGTTCACCCCTCCACTTT. It specifies CASSLSWDGRSPLHF.

The V gene is TRBV24-1, the J gene TRBJ2-2; 9 bases match TRBD1. Germline CDR1 is KGHDR and CDR2 is SFDVKD. Trimming removed 5 bases from V and 2 bases from J; junction bases left unmatched: 11. This CDR3 region has 18 residues. CDR3 in amino acids: CATSGPRTGEYNTGELFF. For the CDR3, the DNA is TGTGCCACCAGTGGCCCGAGGACAGGGGAATATAACACCGGGGAGCTGTTTTTT.

This clonotype was counted only a few times. This sequence joins TRBV7-9 and TRBJ2-1; D not certain. The CDR3 sequence is 12 residues long. Germline CDR1 is SEHNR and CDR2 is FQNEAQ (reference sequence). The V gene lost 0 bases and the J gene lost 12 bases, with 9 bases spanning the gap. CDR3 in DNA: TGTGCCAGCAGCTTAGCGAGTAGGGCGCAGTTCTTC. As protein: CASSLASRAQFF.

This clonotype was seen more than once but under ten times. The rearrangement joins TRBV4-3 to TRBJ1-5; D remains ambiguous. The V end was cut by 1 base, the J end by 4 bases, with 11 bases between. The CDR3 covers 15 residues. CDR1 and CDR2 from the germline V gene are LGHNA and YSLEER. The CDR3 DNA sequence: TGCGCCAGCAGCCAAGTCTATCAGACGAATCAGCCCCAGCATTTT. Protein product: CASSQVYQTNQPQHF.